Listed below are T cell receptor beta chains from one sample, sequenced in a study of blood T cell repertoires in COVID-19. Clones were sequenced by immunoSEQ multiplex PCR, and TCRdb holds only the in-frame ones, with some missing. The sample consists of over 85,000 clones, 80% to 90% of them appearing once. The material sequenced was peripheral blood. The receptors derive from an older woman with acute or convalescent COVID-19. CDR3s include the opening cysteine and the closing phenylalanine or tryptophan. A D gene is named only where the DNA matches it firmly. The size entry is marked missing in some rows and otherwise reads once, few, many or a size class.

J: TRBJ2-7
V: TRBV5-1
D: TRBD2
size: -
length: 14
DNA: TGCGCCAGCAGCTTGGTACTAGCGGGTAACGAGCAGTACTTC
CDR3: CASSLVLAGNEQYF

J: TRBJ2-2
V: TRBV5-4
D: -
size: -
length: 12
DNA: TGTGCCAGCAGCCCCTACACCGGGGAGCTGTTTTTT
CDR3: CASSPYTGELFF

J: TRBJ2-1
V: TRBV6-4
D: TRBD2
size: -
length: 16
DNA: TGTGCCAGCAGTGGATGCGGGGGGTTTGTTCCGAATGAGCAGTTCTTC
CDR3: CASSGCGGFVPNEQFF

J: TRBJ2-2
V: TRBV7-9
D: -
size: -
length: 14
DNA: TGTGCCAGCAGCCTACGTACCAATACCGGGGAGCTGTTTTTT
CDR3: CASSLRTNTGELFF

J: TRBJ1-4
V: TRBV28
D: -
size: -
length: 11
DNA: TGTGCCAGCACCCCAGGCGAAAAACTGTTTTTT
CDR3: CASTPGEKLFF

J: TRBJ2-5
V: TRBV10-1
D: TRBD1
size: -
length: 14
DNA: TGCGCCAGCAGTGATCCGGGACAGGCGAAGACCCAGTACTTC
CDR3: CASSDPGQAKTQYF

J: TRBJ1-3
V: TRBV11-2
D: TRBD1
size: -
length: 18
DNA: TGTGCCAGCAGCTGGCCCTCAGGGGGCGGTTTCTCTGGAAACACCATATATTTT
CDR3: CASSWPSGGGFSGNTIYF

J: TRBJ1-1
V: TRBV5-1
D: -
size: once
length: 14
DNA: TGCGCCAGCAGCTTGGCTTCAGGGAACACTGAAGCTTTCTTT
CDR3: CASSLASGNTEAFF

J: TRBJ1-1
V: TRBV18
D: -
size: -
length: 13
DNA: TGTGCCAGCTCACCCACGGAACAGACTGAAGCTTTCTTT
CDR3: CASSPTEQTEAFF

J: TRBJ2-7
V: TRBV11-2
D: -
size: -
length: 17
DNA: TGTGCCAGCAGCTCATCCCGCGGCGGACGGGAGATATTCGAGCAGTACTTC
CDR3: CASSSSRGGREIFEQYF

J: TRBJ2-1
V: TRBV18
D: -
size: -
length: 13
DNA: TGTGCCAGCTCATACAGGGAGGGCAATGAGCAGTTCTTC
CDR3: CASSYREGNEQFF

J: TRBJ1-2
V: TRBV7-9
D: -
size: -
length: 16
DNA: TGTGCCAGCAGCTCTAGTGCGAGCGTTAGGTTGGTTGGCTACACCTTC
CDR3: CASSSSASVRLVGYTF

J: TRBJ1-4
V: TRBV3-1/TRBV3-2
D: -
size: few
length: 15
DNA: TGTGCCAGCAGCCCACACAGGGCAACTAATGAAAAACTGTTTTTT
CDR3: CASSPHRATNEKLFF

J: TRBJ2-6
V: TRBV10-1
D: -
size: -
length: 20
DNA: TGCGCCAGCAGTGAGTCTTCCGGCAGGAAGGATGCGATCGGGGCCAACGTCCTGACTTTC
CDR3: CASSESSGRKDAIGANVLTF

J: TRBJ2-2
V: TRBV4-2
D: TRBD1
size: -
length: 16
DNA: TGTGCCAGCAGCCAGGGGGACAGGGTAGCCACCGGGGAGCTGTTTTTT
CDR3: CASSQGDRVATGELFF

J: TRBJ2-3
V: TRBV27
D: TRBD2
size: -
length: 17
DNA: TGTGCCAGCAGTCCCTGGACTAGCGGGGGCCGCACAGATACGCAGTATTTT
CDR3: CASSPWTSGGRTDTQYF

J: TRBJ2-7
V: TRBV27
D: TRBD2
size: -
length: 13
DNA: TGTGCCAGCAGAAGGGACTACACCTACGAGCAGTACTTC
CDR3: CASRRDYTYEQYF

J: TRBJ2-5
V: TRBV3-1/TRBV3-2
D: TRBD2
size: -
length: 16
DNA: TGTGCCAGCAGCCAAGTTTTAACTAGCGGGGGAGAGACCCAGTACTTC
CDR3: CASSQVLTSGGETQYF

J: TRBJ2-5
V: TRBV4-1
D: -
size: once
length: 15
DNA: TGCGCCAGCAGCCAAGATGGGCTGTACCAAGAGACCCAGTACTTC
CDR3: CASSQDGLYQETQYF

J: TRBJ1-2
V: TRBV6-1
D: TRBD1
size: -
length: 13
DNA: TGTGCCAGCAGTGAATCGGGGACAGCTGGCTACACCTTC
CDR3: CASSESGTAGYTF

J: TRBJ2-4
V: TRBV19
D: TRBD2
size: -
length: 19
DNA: TGTGCCAGTAGTAAAAATAGCGGGACCCTTTCAATTGCCAAAAACATTCAGTACTTC
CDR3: CASSKNSGTLSIAKNIQYF

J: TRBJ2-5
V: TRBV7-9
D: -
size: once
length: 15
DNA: TGTGCCAGCAGCGTATCAAGGACAGTCCAAGAGACCCAGTACTTC
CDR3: CASSVSRTVQETQYF